This is a list of T cell receptor beta chains from one sample in a study of control samples from healthy donors and cancer patients. The data were produced by immunoSEQ multiplex PCR, yet TCRdb's version contains in-frame clones alone and is incomplete. The sample lists about 120,000 clones, over 75% occurring once. The sequencing sample was made of blood. These receptors originate from a man aged 35 to 55 in good health. The CDR3 runs from the conserved cysteine through the conserved F or W. A D gene is named only where the DNA matches it firmly. Size is stated for part of the rows, as once, few or many counts, or as a class when the clone is expanded.

TRBJ1-5 | TRBV6-2/TRBV6-3 | - | TRBD1 | CASSFPSGQVLYQPQHF | TGTGCCAGCAGTTTCCCCTCGGGACAGGTACTATATCAGCCCCAGCATTTT
TRBJ2-3 | TRBV4-3 | - | - | CASSQGGGHSTDTQYF | TGCGCCAGCAGCCAGGGTGGGGGACACAGCACAGATACGCAGTATTTT
TRBJ1-5 | TRBV3-1/TRBV3-2 | once | - | CASSPGQRNQPQHF | TGTGCCAGCAGCCCCGGACAGCGCAATCAGCCCCAGCATTTT
TRBJ1-5 | TRBV24-1 | - | - | CATSDPFGGNQPQHF | TGTGCCACCAGTGACCCCTTCGGCGGCAATCAGCCCCAGCATTTT
TRBJ2-7 | TRBV5-5 | - | - | CASSSGTGFYWQYF | TGTGCCAGCAGCTCCGGGACTGGCTTTTACTGGCAGTACTTC
TRBJ2-7 | TRBV5-1 | - | - | CASPGAAEGEQYF | TGCGCCAGCCCTGGGGCGGCCGAGGGCGAGCAGTACTTC
TRBJ1-6 | TRBV11-3 | - | TRBD1 | CASSNRGLSNSPLHF | TGTGCCAGCAGCAACAGGGGGCTCTCTAATTCACCCCTCCACTTT
TRBJ2-3 | TRBV24-1 | - | - | CATSLQTDTQYF | TGTGCCACCAGTCTACAGACAGATACGCAGTATTTT
TRBJ2-7 | TRBV4-3 | - | - | CASSQVFDSSYEQYF | TGCGCCAGCAGCCAAGTCTTTGACAGCTCCTACGAGCAGTACTTC
TRBJ2-3 | TRBV5-1 | few | - | CASSPQPSSTDTQYF | TGCGCCAGCAGCCCGCAACCTTCTAGCACAGATACGCAGTATTTT
TRBJ2-7 | TRBV19 | once | - | CASSSVGASSYEQYF | TGTGCCAGTAGTTCAGTGGGGGCTAGCTCCTACGAGCAGTACTTC
TRBJ1-1 | TRBV24-1 | - | TRBD1 | CATSGQGAGTEAFF | TGTGCCACCAGTGGCCAGGGGGCGGGCACTGAAGCTTTCTTT
TRBJ2-1 | TRBV7-3 | - | TRBD1 | CASSPRGPNEQFF | TGTGCCAGCAGCCCGAGGGGGCCCAATGAGCAGTTCTTC
TRBJ2-7 | TRBV6-1 | - | - | CASSEGTIRGEQYF | TGTGCCAGCAGTGAAGGAACAATCAGGGGAGAGCAGTACTTC
TRBJ2-7 | TRBV6-5 | - | TRBD1 | CASSPGTGLHEQYF | TGTGCCAGCAGCCCCGGGACAGGGCTTCACGAGCAGTACTTC
TRBJ1-2 | TRBV6-2/TRBV6-3 | - | TRBD1 | CASSYFPRGDGYTF | TGTGCCAGCAGTTACTTCCCCAGGGGGGATGGCTACACCTTC
TRBJ1-2 | TRBV29-1 | - | TRBD1 | CSARDRGHGYTF | TGCAGCGCTCGGGACAGGGGGCATGGCTACACCTTC
TRBJ1-1 | TRBV12-3/TRBV12-4 | - | - | CASRQGHYTEAFF | TGTGCCAGCAGGCAGGGTCATTACACTGAAGCTTTCTTT
TRBJ2-2 | TRBV10-1 | - | - | CASSESSAGELFF | TGCGCCAGCAGTGAGTCAAGTGCGGGGGAGCTGTTTTTT
TRBJ1-3 | TRBV6-2/TRBV6-3 | - | - | CASSWQRSGNTIYF | TGTGCCAGCAGTTGGCAACGCTCTGGAAACACCATATATTTT
TRBJ2-3 | TRBV30 | - | TRBD1 | CAWGTGGPTDTQYF | TGTGCCTGGGGGACAGGGGGCCCGACAGATACGCAGTATTTT
TRBJ1-5 | TRBV9 | - | TRBD1 | CASSVGQGRDQPQHF | TGTGCCAGCAGCGTAGGACAGGGAAGGGATCAGCCCCAGCATTTT
TRBJ1-3 | TRBV30 | - | - | CAWRRGDGHTIYF | TGTGCCTGGAGAAGGGGTGATGGTCACACCATATATTTT
TRBJ2-5 | TRBV4-1 | - | TRBD2 | CASSEGLAGSIKTQYF | TGCGCCAGCAGCGAAGGACTAGCGGGGAGTATAAAGACCCAGTACTTC
TRBJ1-5 | TRBV23-1 | - | - | CASSPMVHLISPQHF | TGCGCCAGCAGTCCAATGGTACACTTAATCAGCCCCCAGCATTTT
TRBJ2-5 | TRBV7-3 | - | TRBD2 | CASSPGGYQETQYF | TGTGCCAGCAGCCCCGGGGGGTACCAAGAGACCCAGTACTTC
TRBJ2-3 | TRBV13 | - | TRBD1 | CASSLAQGARLTQYF | TGTGCCAGCAGCTTAGCCCAGGGGGCGCGACTTACGCAGTATTTT
TRBJ2-5 | TRBV7-7 | - | - | CASSLGAAPYETQYF | TGTGCCAGCAGCTTAGGAGCCGCGCCCTACGAGACCCAGTACTTC